These 22 T cell receptor beta chains were sequenced from one sample in a study of beta chain features in type 1 diabetes. Study-level points and caveats: Type 1 diabetes patients had moderately but significantly shorter TCRB CDR3s in all four CD4+ subsets.

The isolated RNA, all of it, was reverse transcribed, so expressed TCRB transcripts were what got sequenced. Only in-frame clones appear in the TCRdb table, and some are missing; sequencing was by immunoSEQ multiplex PCR. The sample yields 150,000 to 200,000 clones, about 7.8% seen once. What these receptors recognize is not known. The sequenced sample consisted of central memory CD4+ T cells from blood. Source of these receptors: a middle-aged woman with type 1 diabetes.

The chain couples TRBV4-2 to TRBJ2-5; D remains ambiguous. There are 13 residues in the CDR3. Trimming pared 6 bases from V and 3 bases from J, leaving 11 bases between. Germline lookup yields CDR1 LGHNA and CDR2 YNFKEQ. This CDR3 reads CASSGQPKETQYF. The CDR3 DNA reads as TGTGCCAGCAGTGGGCAACCAAAAGAGACCCAGTACTTC.

This clone was picked up a small number of times. The chain employs TRBV7-3 and TRBJ1-1, with D maybe TRBD1 (6 bases). This CDR3 has 14 residues. Trimming pared 2 bases from V and 5 bases from J, leaving 12 bases between. From germline, CDR1 is SGHTA and CDR2 FQGTGA. CDR3 loop: CASSLHLQGTEAFF. The DNA for the CDR3 is TGTGCCAGCAGCTTACACCTACAGGGAACTGAAGCTTTCTTT.

This clone has just a few counts. This chain links TRBV5-1 with TRBJ2-3, with 10 bases aligning to TRBD2. The V gene end was trimmed by 5 bases and the J gene end by 6 bases; junction bases not matched to a gene: 9. The CDR3 runs 15 residues. The germline V gene encodes CDR1 SGHRS and CDR2 YFSETQ. CDR3 amino acids: CASRTLAGPGDTQYF. Written as DNA, the CDR3 is TGCGCCAGCAGGACACTAGCGGGACCCGGGGATACGCAGTATTTT. Full variable domain (outside the CDR3, taken from reference TRBV5-1 and TRBJ2-3): KAGVTQTPRYLIKTRGQQVTLSCSPISGHRSVSWYQQTPGQGLQFLFEYFSETQRNKGNFPGRFSGRQFSNSRSEMNVSTLELGDSALYLCASRTLAGPGDTQYFGPGTRLTVL.

The chain employs TRBV6-5 and TRBJ2-7; perhaps TRBD1 as D (6 bases). With 0 bases removed from V and 2 bases from J, the gap between germline ends came to 11 bases. The CDR3 spans 15 residues. Germline V gene lookup returns CDR1 MNHEY and CDR2 SVGAGI. The CDR3 coding sequence is TGTGCCAGCAGTTACTCGTCGGACAGACCCTACGAGCAGTACTTC. Translation: CASSYSSDRPYEQYF.

The chain combines TRBV9 with TRBJ1-1, with TRBD1 matching 9 bases. This CDR3 contains 15 residues. Unmatched junction bases numbered 8, after V lost 4 bases and J lost 4 bases. CDR1 and CDR2 from the germline V gene are SGDLS and YYNGEE. CDR3 sequence reads: CASSPLGDRATEAFF. CDR3 bases: TGTGCCAGCAGCCCCTTGGGGGACAGGGCCACTGAAGCTTTCTTT.

This clone was found a few times. The gene calls are TRBV19 and TRBJ2-2, with D hard to call. Germline-derived CDR1 and CDR2 are LNHDA and SQIVND (reference sequence). This CDR3 has 16 residues. The V end was cut by 8 bases, the J end by 2 bases, with 18 bases between. The CDR3 spells CASSQTAMTNTGELFF. CDR3 in DNA: TGTGCCAGTTCCCAGACCGCCATGACTAACACCGGGGAGCTGTTTTTT. The full variable domain, in which reference TRBV19 and TRBJ2-2 provide the parts outside the CDR3, is DGGITQSPKYLFRKEGQNVTLSCEQNLNHDAMYWYRQDPGQGLRLIYYSQIVNDFQKGDIAEGYSVSREKKESFPLTVTSAQKNPTAFYLCASSQTAMTNTGELFFGEGSRLTVL.

V gene TRBV6-5 combines with J gene TRBJ1-2; no definite D call. CDR3 length: 14 amino acids. CDR1 MNHEY and CDR2 SVGAGI come from the germline V gene. Trimming stripped 5 bases from V and 4 bases from J, with 14 bases between. The CDR3 DNA sequence: TGTGCCAGCAGTACTTCTGTTCCGGGCTATGGCTACACCTTC. Residues: CASSTSVPGYGYTF.

This clone has more than one count but fewer than ten. The rearrangement joins TRBV5-1 to TRBJ2-1; 8 bases match TRBD1. Germline V gene data show CDR1 as SGHRS and CDR2 as YFSETQ. This CDR3 is 14 amino acids long. The J segment lost 7 bases and the V segment lost 0 bases, leaving 3 bases of the junction unmatched. CDR3 DNA sequence: TGCGCCAGCAGCTTGGGACAGGGGCTGAATGAGCAGTTCTTC. Translating it yields CASSLGQGLNEQFF. The full variable domain, in which reference TRBV5-1 and TRBJ2-1 provide the parts outside the CDR3, is KAGVTQTPRYLIKTRGQQVTLSCSPISGHRSVSWYQQTPGQGLQFLFEYFSETQRNKGNFPGRFSGRQFSNSRSEMNVSTLELGDSALYLCASSLGQGLNEQFFGPGTRLTVL.

In this sample, this clone turned up many times. V and J are TRBV30 and TRBJ1-2, with TRBD1 as a possible D gene (6 bases). Germline loops: CDR1 GTSNPN, CDR2 SVGIG (reference sequence). The germline V and J ends were trimmed by 0 bases and 8 bases, with 13 bases remaining between them. The CDR3 is made up of 13 amino acids. CDR3 sequence (DNA): TGTGCCTGGAGTGTAGGGCAGGGGAGCGGCTACACCTTC. It codes for CAWSVGQGSGYTF.

The table lists this clone with a few counts. This chain joins TRBV4-1 and TRBJ1-5, with a possible D match to TRBD1 (6 bases). CDR3 length equals 16 residues. The ends were cut back, 4 bases at V and 0 bases at J, with 13 bases in the middle. Per germline, CDR1 MGHRA and CDR2 YSYEKL. The DNA of the CDR3 is TGCGCCAGCAGCCTATTTCAGGGGCATAGCAATCAGCCCCAGCATTTT. Protein product: CASSLFQGHSNQPQHF.

This clone has ten or more counts. The chain carries TRBV28 and TRBJ2-6; 8 nucleotides line up with TRBD1. J gave up 4 bases and V 11 bases, and 10 bases lay outside the gene matches. Germline V gene lookup returns CDR1 MDHEN and CDR2 SYDVKM. The CDR3 runs 15 residues. The CDR3 is CASTGGASGANVLTF. For the CDR3, the DNA is TGTGCCTCAACAGGGGGTGCGTCAGGGGCCAACGTCCTGACTTTC.

This clone was observed a handful of times. This chain links TRBV7-9 with TRBJ2-3, with D perhaps matching TRBD2 (6 bases). V dropped 6 bases and J dropped 6 bases, with 13 bases sitting between them. From germline, CDR1 is SEHNR and CDR2 FQNEAQ (reference sequence). The CDR3 loop spans 13 amino acids. CDR3 region: CASSGGLVDTQYF. The CDR3 coding sequence is TGTGCCAGCAGTGGGGGACTTGTTGATACGCAGTATTTT.

This clone was picked up a small number of times. The J gene is TRBJ1-2, the V gene TRBV28, with a possible D match to TRBD1 (5 bases). The CDR3 runs to 12 residues. Trimming removed 7 bases from V and 4 bases from J, with 10 bases in between. Germline CDR1 reads MDHEN; CDR2 reads SYDVKM. The CDR3 DNA follows: TGTGCCAGCACGGGGGGTAGCTATGGCTACACCTTC. Translation gives CASTGGSYGYTF.

The chain employs TRBV11-2 and TRBJ2-5; a possible D gene is TRBD2 (5 bases). Trimming took 5 bases from V and 2 from J, leaving 15 bases between them. The CDR3 consists of 15 residues. From germline, CDR1 is SGHAT and CDR2 FQNNGV. The CDR3 DNA reads as TGTGCCAGCAGCGACCCCGGACTCTTACAAGAGACCCAGTACTTC. It yields the protein CASSDPGLLQETQYF.

The V call is TRBV9, the J call TRBJ2-3; D remains unclear. The germline V and J ends were trimmed by 0 bases and 9 bases, with 14 bases remaining between them. This CDR3 is 14 amino acids long. CDR1 SGDLS and CDR2 YYNGEE come from the germline V gene. The DNA of the CDR3 is TGTGCCAGCAGCGTAGCTGTTCCGGCGGTGACGCAGTATTTT. Protein: CASSVAVPAVTQYF.

There are a few counts of this clone. The V and J genes are TRBV5-4 and TRBJ1-6; D perhaps matches TRBD1 (5 bases). Germline V gene data show CDR1 as SGHNT and CDR2 as YYREEE (reference sequence). The CDR3 consists of 16 residues. Trimming pared 4 bases from V and 8 bases from J, leaving 19 bases between. The CDR3 region is CASSQQGGKGDSPLHF. The DNA of the CDR3 is TGTGCCAGCAGCCAGCAGGGAGGCAAAGGGGATTCACCCCTCCACTTT. The entire variable domain, with the rest obtained from reference TRBV5-4 and TRBJ1-6, is as follows: ETGVTQSPTHLIKTRGQQVTLRCSSQSGHNTVSWYQQALGQGPQFIFQYYREEENGRGNFPPRFSGLQFPNYSSELNVNALELDDSALYLCASSQQGGKGDSPLHFGNGTRLTVT.

The rearrangement links TRBV11-2 to TRBJ2-3, with D perhaps matching TRBD2 (5 bases). Germline loops: CDR1 SGHAT, CDR2 FQNNGV. The length of the CDR3 is 12 residues. The V gene lost 0 bases and the J gene lost 9 bases, with 7 bases spanning the gap. CDR3 region: CASSLESGTQYF. The CDR3 DNA follows: TGTGCCAGCAGCTTAGAGTCGGGGACGCAGTATTTT.

This chain links TRBV2 with TRBJ2-7; 10 bases are shared with TRBD1. The germline gives CDR1 SNHLY, CDR2 FYNNEI. V lost 6 bases to trimming and J lost 4 bases; unmatched junction nucleotides: 9. This CDR3 has 15 amino acids. The CDR3 DNA is TGTGCCAGCAGGCCCGGGACAGGGGCCGGATACGAGCAGTACTTC. It specifies CASRPGTGAGYEQYF.

The chain uses TRBV5-4 and TRBJ2-1, with 9 bases matching TRBD2. From germline, CDR1 is SGHNT and CDR2 YYREEE (reference sequence). V shed 7 bases, J shed 9 bases, and the junction held 14 bases outside the gene matches. CDR3 length equals 15 residues. The CDR3 here is CASAPGGRDVAEQFF. CDR3 in DNA: TGTGCCAGCGCCCCTGGCGGGAGGGATGTGGCTGAGCAGTTCTTC.

This clone was observed a handful of times. The rearrangement uses TRBV9 and TRBJ1-6; possible D gene TRBD1, 5 bases. Trimming pared 3 bases from V and 0 bases from J, leaving 13 bases between. This CDR3 contains 17 residues. Germline lookup yields CDR1 SGDLS and CDR2 YYNGEE. In DNA form, the CDR3 reads TGTGCCAGCAGCGCAGACAGCGCTAGCTCCTATAATTCACCCCTCCACTTT. Amino acid sequence: CASSADSASSYNSPLHF.

This chain uses TRBV4-2 with TRBJ1-5; D unresolved. The ends were cut back, 6 bases at V and 0 bases at J, with 15 bases in the middle. The germline gives CDR1 LGHNA, CDR2 YNFKEQ. There are 16 residues in the CDR3. CDR3 in amino acids: CASRDPRRDSNQPQHF. CDR3 DNA: TGTGCCAGCAGAGATCCGAGACGGGATAGCAATCAGCCCCAGCATTTT.

V is TRBV5-6 and J is TRBJ1-2; tentative D call: TRBD1 (5 bases). The V end was cut by 5 bases, the J end by 1 base, with 9 bases between. The CDR3 is 13 residues long. Germline lookup yields CDR1 SGHDT and CDR2 YYEEEE. CDR3 in amino acids: CASSSGVNYGYTF. Written as DNA, the CDR3 is TGTGCCAGCAGTTCGGGGGTTAACTATGGCTACACCTTC.